This is a list of T cell receptor beta chains from one sample in a study of T cells after posttransplantation cyclophosphamide. TCRdb's copy holds only in-frame clones and misses some; the assay was immunoSEQ multiplex PCR. In total the sample includes about 12,000 clones, none of them seen once. Sequenced input: PBMCs. These receptor sequences come from a woman aged 40 to 50 in good health, CMV-negative, and a related stem cell transplant donor. Each CDR3 is given with its conserved first and last residue. The D gene is left open where the match is weak. Where a row states a size, it is once, few, many or the class of an expanded clone; other rows omit it.

d_call	v_call	j_call	clone_size	cdr3_aa	cdr3_nt
.	TRBV29-1	TRBJ2-1	.	CSVERGTNEQFF	TGCAGCGTTGAAAGGGGGACAAATGAGCAGTTCTTC
.	TRBV2	TRBJ1-2	many	CASSGERQTYGYTF	TGTGCCAGCAGTGGTGAAAGACAGACCTATGGCTACACCTTC
TRBD1	TRBV7-2	TRBJ2-1	many	CASSQGQGASYNEQFF	TGTGCCAGCAGCCAGGGACAGGGGGCCTCCTACAATGAGCAGTTCTTC
.	TRBV5-1	TRBJ1-3	few	CASSFYGLGNTIYF	TGCGCCAGCAGCTTCTACGGACTGGGAAACACCATATATTTT
TRBD1	TRBV9	TRBJ2-5	many	CASSRQGAPQETQYF	TGTGCCAGCAGTAGACAGGGGGCGCCACAAGAGACCCAGTACTTC
TRBD2	TRBV5-5	TRBJ2-3	few	CASSLSLAGAADTQYF	TGTGCCAGCAGCTTGAGCCTAGCGGGGGCCGCAGATACGCAGTATTTT
TRBD2	TRBV29-1	TRBJ2-5	few	CSVAQRGRETQYF	TGCAGCGTTGCTCAGCGGGGGAGAGAGACCCAGTACTTC
.	TRBV4-2	TRBJ2-7	many	CASSQGLARSSYEQYF	TGTGCCAGCAGCCAAGGGTTAGCACGAAGTTCCTACGAGCAGTACTTC
.	TRBV6-1	TRBJ2-2	many	CASSERTVGTGELFF	TGTGCCAGCAGTGAACGGACAGTAGGCACCGGGGAGCTGTTTTTT
TRBD2	TRBV9	TRBJ2-5	few	CASSADTLAGGGETQYF	TGTGCCAGCAGCGCCGATACCCTAGCGGGGGGTGGGGAGACCCAGTACTTC
.	TRBV30	TRBJ2-1	few	CAWLRHPLIAAYNEQFF	TGTGCCTGGTTACGACATCCACTCATAGCGGCCTACAATGAGCAGTTCTTC
TRBD1	TRBV7-8	TRBJ2-5	many	CASSQYGQGGEETQYF	TGTGCCAGCAGCCAGTACGGACAGGGTGGGGAAGAGACCCAGTACTTC
TRBD2	TRBV7-2	TRBJ2-1	many	CASSPAGGSRVYNEQFF	TGTGCCAGCAGCCCCGCGGGCGGGAGTAGGGTCTACAATGAGCAGTTCTTC
.	TRBV9	TRBJ1-5	many	CASSVGGGGNQPQHF	TGTGCCAGCAGCGTAGGGGGGGGCGGGAATCAGCCCCAGCATTTT
TRBD2	TRBV5-1	TRBJ2-1	many	CASSTGTSGTNEQFF	TGCGCCAGCAGCACGGGGACTAGCGGGACCAATGAGCAGTTCTTC
.	TRBV24-1	TRBJ1-1	many	CATSDLGQEAFF	TGTGCCACCAGTGATTTGGGACAGGAAGCTTTCTTT
.	TRBV5-6	TRBJ1-2	many	CASSSTWAGSYGYTF	TGTGCCAGCAGCTCAACTTGGGCAGGGTCTTATGGCTACACCTTC
.	TRBV19	TRBJ1-2	many	CASSNSGYGYTF	TGTGCCAGTAGTAATTCGGGCTATGGCTACACCTTC
.	TRBV5-1	TRBJ2-7	many	CASYRVSYEQYF	TGCGCCAGTTACAGGGTTAGCTACGAGCAGTACTTC
.	TRBV12-3/TRBV12-4	TRBJ2-5	medium-sized	CASSFYGQQQETQYF	TGTGCCAGCAGTTTCTACGGACAGCAACAAGAGACCCAGTACTTC
TRBD2	TRBV7-3	TRBJ2-7	many	CASSLQAGAGEQYF	TGTGCCAGCAGCTTACAAGCGGGAGCCGGGGAGCAGTACTTC
.	TRBV18	TRBJ2-5	many	CASSPPSEETQYF	TGTGCCAGCTCACCACCATCTGAAGAGACCCAGTACTTC
.	TRBV12-3/TRBV12-4	TRBJ1-2	many	CASSGRRGIDVYTF	TGTGCCAGCAGTGGAAGACGCGGGATAGATGTCTACACCTTC
.	TRBV2	TRBJ1-1	many	CASFRVNTEAFF	TGTGCCAGCTTTCGGGTGAACACTGAAGCTTTCTTT